This T cell receptor beta chain derives from a study of control samples from healthy donors and cancer patients. The repertoire was sequenced with immunoSEQ multiplex PCR; TCRdb's copy has only in-frame clones and lacks some. The data show under 200,000 clones, 93% seen once. The clonotype originates from a woman aged 55-69 years in good health. The sequenced sample was blood.

CDR3 amino acids: CACALTANYGYTF. DNA of the CDR3: TGTGCCTGCGCGCTGACAGCTAACTATGGCTACACCTTC. This sequence joins TRBV30 and TRBJ1-2; possible D gene TRBD1, 5 bases. Germline CDR1 reads GTSNPN; CDR2 reads SVGIG (reference sequence). The CDR3 is 13 amino acids. Trimming took 6 bases from V and 0 from J, leaving 11 bases between them. Based on the CDR3 plus reference TRBV30 and TRBJ1-2, the full variable domain is SQTIHQWPATLVQPVGSPLSLECTVEGTSNPNLYWYRQAAGRGLQLLFYSVGIGQISSEVPQNLSASRPQDRQFILSSKKLLLSDSGFYLCACALTANYGYTFGSGTRLTVV.